This T cell receptor beta chain appears in the sequencing data of a study of graft-versus-host responses after intestinal transplantation. Produced via immunoSEQ multiplex PCR; TCRdb's table is partial and in-frame only. In the table there are roughly 7,000 clones, 20% to 25% of which are singletons. Deletions cut 6 bases from V and 5 bases from J, with 7 bases between. The length of the CDR3 is 11 residues. The specimen was alloreactive CD4+ T cells from a mixed lymphocyte reaction culture, collected before transplantation. Subset meaning: CFSE-low proliferating T cells sorted from approximately six-day pre-transplant mixed lymphocyte reaction (GvH or HvG direction). The rearrangement links TRBV23-1 to TRBJ2-5; D is possibly TRBD1 or TRBD2 (5 bases each). TRBV23-1 carries the ORF label, with uncertain function. This TCR came from a human patient who was an organ donor for intestinal transplantation. CDR3: CASRGEETQYF. The CDR3 nucleotides read TGCGCCAGCAGGGGGGAGGAGACCCAGTACTTC.